A selection of T cell receptor beta chains follows, all from one sample in a study of T cell clones after liver transplantation. Sequenced by immunoSEQ multiplex PCR; TCRdb stores in-frame clones only, minus some. Among nearly 55,000 clones, 70% to 85% were seen once, and the ten largest hold about 8.5%. The source was CD4+ T cells from blood, collected before liver transplant. The receptors come from a human donor who received a liver transplant. Each CDR3 is given with its conserved first and last residue. D genes are given only for firm matches. Rows give clone size only sometimes, using once, few, many, or a class for an expanded clone.

D: TRBD1; V: TRBV15; size: NA; J: TRBJ2-7; CDR3: CATSRDFRDRVYEQYF; DNA: TGTGCCACCAGCAGAGATTTTCGGGACAGAGTCTACGAGCAGTACTTC
D: NA; V: TRBV5-1; size: once; J: TRBJ2-3; CDR3: CASSLFPDASTDTQYF; DNA: TGCGCCAGCAGCTTGTTTCCGGACGCGAGCACAGATACGCAGTATTTT
D: NA; V: TRBV7-2; size: NA; J: TRBJ1-4; CDR3: CASSVDTFNEKLFF; DNA: TGTGCCAGCAGCGTCGACACATTCAATGAAAAACTGTTTTTT
D: TRBD1; V: TRBV11-1; size: NA; J: TRBJ2-1; CDR3: CASSTGQSSYNEQFF; DNA: TGTGCCAGCAGCACGGGACAGAGCTCCTACAATGAGCAGTTCTTC
D: NA; V: TRBV7-9; size: NA; J: TRBJ2-7; CDR3: CASSSTGTTTNEQYF; DNA: TGTGCCAGCAGCTCAACAGGGACTACTACAAACGAGCAGTACTTC
D: NA; V: TRBV7-6; size: few; J: TRBJ2-5; CDR3: CASSLAGSSETQYF; DNA: TGTGCCAGCAGCTTAGCAGGCAGCTCCGAGACCCAGTACTTC
D: NA; V: TRBV5-8; size: NA; J: TRBJ2-5; CDR3: CASSLGGLEQETQYF; DNA: TGTGCCAGCAGCTTGGGAGGTTTGGAGCAAGAGACCCAGTACTTC
D: NA; V: TRBV7-2; size: NA; J: TRBJ2-2; CDR3: CASSFSGAGRNTGELFF; DNA: TGTGCCAGCAGCTTTTCGGGTGCGGGGAGGAACACCGGGGAGCTGTTTTTT
D: TRBD1; V: TRBV11-2; size: NA; J: TRBJ2-1; CDR3: CASNFPSRGSDEQFF; DNA: TGTGCCAGCAACTTTCCATCCAGGGGGAGCGATGAGCAGTTCTTC
D: TRBD1; V: TRBV14; size: NA; J: TRBJ2-7; CDR3: CASSRRGTGAYEQYF; DNA: TGTGCCAGCAGCCGGCGTGGGACAGGAGCCTACGAGCAGTACTTC
D: TRBD1; V: TRBV5-1; size: NA; J: TRBJ2-2; CDR3: CASSADRGYNTGELFF; DNA: TGCGCCAGCAGCGCCGACAGGGGTTACAACACCGGGGAGCTGTTTTTT
D: NA; V: TRBV7-9; size: NA; J: TRBJ2-7; CDR3: CASSSPREMSSYEQYF; DNA: TGTGCCAGCAGCTCTCCACGGGAGATGAGCTCCTACGAGCAGTACTTC
D: NA; V: TRBV19; size: NA; J: TRBJ1-5; CDR3: CASTGQNQPQHF; DNA: TGTGCCAGCACAGGGCAAAATCAGCCCCAGCATTTT
D: TRBD1; V: TRBV6-5; size: NA; J: TRBJ2-7; CDR3: CASSYSDRESIYEQYF; DNA: TGTGCCAGCAGTTACTCGGACAGGGAGAGTATATACGAGCAGTACTTC
D: NA; V: TRBV9; size: NA; J: TRBJ2-2; CDR3: CASSVLGTNTGELFF; DNA: TGTGCCAGCAGCGTACTGGGAACGAACACCGGGGAGCTGTTTTTT
D: NA; V: TRBV7-9; size: NA; J: TRBJ2-6; CDR3: CASSLEPGATSSGANVLTF; DNA: TGTGCCAGCAGCTTAGAGCCAGGGGCCACCAGCTCTGGGGCCAACGTCCTGACTTTC
D: NA; V: TRBV18; size: NA; J: TRBJ1-4; CDR3: CASSPPSLTREKLFF; DNA: TGTGCCAGCTCACCACCGAGTCTGACCCGTGAAAAACTGTTTTTT
D: NA; V: TRBV13; size: NA; J: TRBJ1-2; CDR3: CASSLEGQLKGF; DNA: TGTGCCAGCAGCTTAGAAGGCCAGCTCAAGGGCTTC
D: NA; V: TRBV29-1; size: NA; J: TRBJ2-1; CDR3: CSVEGRGPYNEQFF; DNA: TGCAGCGTTGAAGGGCGGGGGCCCTACAATGAGCAGTTCTTC
D: TRBD2; V: TRBV28; size: NA; J: TRBJ2-3; CDR3: CASSSRTSGNTDTQYF; DNA: TGTGCCAGCAGTTCCAGGACTAGCGGGAACACAGATACGCAGTATTTT
D: NA; V: TRBV7-9; size: few; J: TRBJ1-2; CDR3: CASSPHTSIDGYTF; DNA: TGTGCCAGCAGCCCCCACACTAGCATAGATGGCTACACCTTC
D: TRBD2; V: TRBV5-6; size: NA; J: TRBJ2-5; CDR3: CASRILAGEETQYF; DNA: TGTGCCAGCAGAATTCTAGCGGGCGAAGAGACCCAGTACTTC
D: NA; V: TRBV19; size: few; J: TRBJ2-5; CDR3: CASMNSETQYF; DNA: TGTGCCAGTATGAATTCAGAGACCCAGTACTTC
D: TRBD1; V: TRBV5-6; size: NA; J: TRBJ2-7; CDR3: CASSVSRGYEQYF; DNA: TGTGCCAGCAGCGTGAGCAGGGGGTACGAGCAGTACTTC
D: NA; V: TRBV5-1; size: NA; J: TRBJ1-2; CDR3: CASKFRNYSPPGYTF; DNA: TGCGCCAGCAAGTTTAGGAACTATTCCCCTCCTGGCTACACCTTC
D: TRBD2; V: TRBV5-5; size: NA; J: TRBJ2-7; CDR3: CASSLRAGGISYEQYF; DNA: TGTGCCAGCAGCTTGAGAGCGGGAGGGATCTCCTACGAGCAGTACTTC
D: TRBD2; V: TRBV6-5; size: NA; J: TRBJ2-7; CDR3: CASSGGLAGVYEQYF; DNA: TGTGCCAGCAGTGGAGGACTAGCGGGAGTCTACGAGCAGTACTTC
D: NA; V: TRBV30; size: NA; J: TRBJ2-2; CDR3: CAWSVAPFWGRGTGELFF; DNA: TGTGCCTGGAGTGTAGCCCCTTTTTGGGGAAGGGGCACCGGGGAGCTGTTTTTT
D: NA; V: TRBV27; size: NA; J: TRBJ2-1; CDR3: CASSLYPGEQFF; DNA: TGTGCCAGCAGTTTATATCCTGGTGAGCAGTTCTTC
D: TRBD1; V: TRBV27; size: NA; J: TRBJ2-5; CDR3: CASSPGTGEETQYF; DNA: TGTGCCAGCAGTCCCGGGACAGGGGAAGAGACCCAGTACTTC
D: NA; V: TRBV21-1; size: NA; J: TRBJ2-2; CDR3: CASSPPAGELFF; DNA: TGTGCCAGCAGCCCCCCGGCCGGGGAGCTGTTTTTT
D: NA; V: TRBV5-6; size: NA; J: TRBJ1-1; CDR3: CASSLRQRSGAFF; DNA: TGTGCCAGCAGCTTGAGGCAGCGGAGTGGGGCTTTCTTT
D: NA; V: TRBV11-3; size: NA; J: TRBJ1-6; CDR3: CASSGAGLYGSPLHF; DNA: TGTGCCAGCAGCGGGGCGGGGTTGTACGGTTCACCCCTCCACTTT
D: NA; V: TRBV4-3; size: NA; J: TRBJ1-6; CDR3: CASSQDPARANSPLHF; DNA: TGCGCCAGCAGCCAAGATCCGGCCAGAGCAAATTCACCCCTCCACTTT
D: TRBD2; V: TRBV5-1; size: NA; J: TRBJ2-5; CDR3: CASSQTSVRGETQYF; DNA: TGCGCCAGCAGCCAGACTAGCGTGAGGGGAGAGACCCAGTACTTC
D: NA; V: TRBV6-5; size: NA; J: TRBJ2-4; CDR3: CASSYDPASAKNIQYF; DNA: TGTGCCAGCAGTTACGATCCTGCTTCAGCCAAAAACATTCAGTACTTC
D: NA; V: TRBV7-9; size: NA; J: TRBJ1-4; CDR3: CASSLEAGREKLFF; DNA: TGTGCCAGCAGCTTAGAGGCAGGCCGGGAAAAACTGTTTTTT
D: NA; V: TRBV2; size: NA; J: TRBJ1-5; CDR3: CASTSTRGNQPQHF; DNA: TGTGCCAGCACAAGCACGAGGGGCAATCAGCCCCAGCATTTT
D: NA; V: TRBV19; size: NA; J: TRBJ1-3; CDR3: CASRTDQGSGNTIYF; DNA: TGTGCCAGTAGGACGGACCAGGGGAGCGGAAACACCATATATTTT
D: TRBD2; V: TRBV7-3; size: NA; J: TRBJ2-2; CDR3: CASSPQGLAGGLGTGELFF; DNA: TGTGCCAGCAGCCCCCAGGGACTAGCGGGGGGGCTGGGGACCGGGGAGCTGTTTTTT
D: NA; V: TRBV4-3; size: NA; J: TRBJ2-5; CDR3: CASSQDFGTQYF; DNA: TGCGCCAGCAGCCAAGATTTTGGGACCCAGTACTTC
D: NA; V: TRBV5-4; size: NA; J: TRBJ1-1; CDR3: CASSLGSKPPNTEAFF; DNA: TGTGCCAGCAGCTTGGGATCGAAGCCTCCGAACACTGAAGCTTTCTTT
D: TRBD2; V: TRBV9; size: NA; J: TRBJ2-1; CDR3: CASSGSGGRNEQFF; DNA: TGTGCCAGCAGCGGTAGCGGGGGGCGGAATGAGCAGTTCTTC
D: NA; V: TRBV4-1; size: NA; J: TRBJ2-1; CDR3: CASSQGRGENNEQFF; DNA: TGCGCCAGCAGCCAAGGTCGTGGTGAAAACAATGAGCAGTTCTTC
D: NA; V: TRBV11-2; size: NA; J: TRBJ2-1; CDR3: CASSLPGAIANEQFF; DNA: TGTGCCAGCAGCCTCCCGGGAGCTATAGCCAATGAGCAGTTCTTC
D: NA; V: TRBV7-2; size: few; J: TRBJ2-6; CDR3: CASSSRYGGTGANVLTF; DNA: TGTGCCAGCAGCTCCCGGTACGGTGGGACTGGGGCCAACGTCCTGACTTTC
D: NA; V: TRBV6-5; size: few; J: TRBJ2-2; CDR3: CASTRQRNTGELFF; DNA: TGTGCCAGCACTCGACAGAGAAACACCGGGGAGCTGTTTTTT
D: NA; V: TRBV5-4; size: NA; J: TRBJ1-1; CDR3: CASSLAGGGNTEAFF; DNA: TGTGCCAGCAGCTTGGCGGGGGGTGGCAACACTGAAGCTTTCTTT
D: NA; V: TRBV7-2; size: NA; J: TRBJ2-1; CDR3: CASSLEGLSYNEQFF; DNA: TGTGCCAGCAGCTTAGAGGGCTTATCCTACAATGAGCAGTTCTTC
D: NA; V: TRBV5-6; size: NA; J: TRBJ1-2; CDR3: CASSPGPNNYGYTF; DNA: TGTGCCAGCAGCCCAGGACCTAATAACTATGGCTACACCTTC
D: TRBD1; V: TRBV28; size: NA; J: TRBJ1-1; CDR3: CASSLGTVQNTEAFF; DNA: TGTGCCAGCAGTTTAGGGACAGTTCAGAACACTGAAGCTTTCTTT
D: NA; V: TRBV5-5; size: NA; J: TRBJ2-7; CDR3: CASSFRGSPYEQYF; DNA: TGTGCCAGCAGCTTCCGAGGGAGCCCCTACGAGCAGTACTTC
D: TRBD2; V: TRBV7-2; size: NA; J: TRBJ2-7; CDR3: CASSLGGGAGTYEQYF; DNA: TGTGCCAGCAGCTTAGGCGGGGGGGCCGGGACCTACGAGCAGTACTTC
D: NA; V: TRBV28; size: NA; J: TRBJ1-5; CDR3: CARPFQPQHF; DNA: TGTGCCAGACCCTTTCAGCCCCAGCATTTT
D: NA; V: TRBV5-6; size: NA; J: TRBJ1-2; CDR3: CASSLEGGYGYTF; DNA: TGTGCCAGCAGCTTGGAGGGGGGCTATGGCTACACCTTC
D: NA; V: TRBV4-2; size: NA; J: TRBJ1-1; CDR3: CASSQANREVSEAFF; DNA: TGTGCCAGCAGCCAAGCTAACAGGGAGGTCTCCGAAGCTTTCTTT
D: NA; V: TRBV2; size: NA; J: TRBJ2-2; CDR3: CASRTDIGRTGELFF; DNA: TGTGCCAGCAGGACCGACATAGGCCGGACCGGGGAGCTGTTTTTT
D: NA; V: TRBV19; size: NA; J: TRBJ1-3; CDR3: CASTFSGNTIYF; DNA: TGTGCCAGTACCTTCTCTGGAAACACCATATATTTT
D: TRBD2; V: TRBV5-1; size: NA; J: TRBJ2-3; CDR3: CASSESGGKADTQYF; DNA: TGCGCCAGCAGCGAAAGCGGGGGGAAGGCAGATACGCAGTATTTT